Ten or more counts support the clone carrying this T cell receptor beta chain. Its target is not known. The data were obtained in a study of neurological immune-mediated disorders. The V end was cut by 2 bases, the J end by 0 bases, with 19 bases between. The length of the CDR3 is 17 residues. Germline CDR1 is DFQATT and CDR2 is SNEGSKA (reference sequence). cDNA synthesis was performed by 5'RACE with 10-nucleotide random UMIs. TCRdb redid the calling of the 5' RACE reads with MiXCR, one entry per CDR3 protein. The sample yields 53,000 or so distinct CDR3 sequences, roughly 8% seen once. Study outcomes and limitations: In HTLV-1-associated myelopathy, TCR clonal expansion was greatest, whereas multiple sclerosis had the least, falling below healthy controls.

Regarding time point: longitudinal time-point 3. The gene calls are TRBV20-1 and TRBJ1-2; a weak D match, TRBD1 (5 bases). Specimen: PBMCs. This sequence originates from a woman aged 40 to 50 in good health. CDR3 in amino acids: CSARQLGHLIANYGYTF. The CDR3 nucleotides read TGCAGTGCTAGACAACTAGGACATCTAATAGCTAACTATGGCTACACCTTC.